The 10 T cell receptor beta chains in this list originate from one sample, sequenced in a study of blood T cell repertoires in COVID-19. Using immunoSEQ multiplex PCR, the repertoire was profiled, and TCRdb retains in-frame clones only, with some absent. The table has 310,000 or so clones, roughly 84% seen once. What was sequenced was peripheral blood. These receptors were obtained from a man aged 45-60 years with active or convalescent COVID-19.

The chain has TRBV6-6 and TRBJ1-5, with D maybe TRBD1 (6 bases). The CDR3 spans 14 residues. Trimming removed 6 bases at V and 5 bases at J, with 14 bases between. Germline V gene data show CDR1 as MNHNY and CDR2 as SVGAGI (reference sequence). The CDR3 sequence is CASRPLTGYQPQHF. CDR3 nucleotides: TGTGCCAGCAGGCCATTGACAGGTTATCAGCCCCAGCATTTT.

The chain is built from TRBV6-6 and TRBJ1-2; 9 nucleotides align to TRBD1. In germline, CDR1 is MNHNY, CDR2 SVGAGI (reference sequence). The CDR3 consists of 14 residues. The V and J ends lost 4 bases and 7 bases, in that order; junction bases with no gene match: 7. This CDR3 reads CASSWDRAQFGYTF. The CDR3 DNA is TGTGCCAGCAGTTGGGACAGGGCACAGTTTGGCTACACCTTC.

The chain has TRBV12-3 or TRBV12-4 and TRBJ1-1, with TRBD1 identical over 7 bases. The CDR3 length is 13 residues. V lost 5 bases to trimming and J lost 13 bases; unmatched junction nucleotides: 13. CDR3 sequence reads: CASSLGQEGWGFF. The CDR3 region has the DNA TGTGCCAGCAGTCTCGGACAGGAGGGCTGGGGTTTCTTT.

The CDR3: CASSITGAQETQYF. CDR3 nucleotides: TGTGCCAGTAGTATAACAGGGGCCCAAGAGACCCAGTACTTC. The chain recombines TRBV19 with TRBJ2-5; TRBD1 matches at 7 bases. This CDR3 is built from 14 residues. The V gene's germline CDR1 is LNHDA and CDR2 SQIVND (reference sequence). With 2 bases clipped from V and 1 base from J, the junction kept 1 base outside the gene matches.

This chain connects TRBV28 to TRBJ2-7; possible D gene TRBD2, 5 bases. Germline lookup yields CDR1 MDHEN and CDR2 SYDVKM. The CDR3 covers 16 residues. Between the trimmed V and J ends, which lost 4 bases and 0 bases, there was a span of 16 bases. The CDR3 protein is CASSSTSGLSSYEQYF. The CDR3 region has the DNA TGTGCCAGCAGTTCTACAAGCGGACTGAGCTCCTACGAGCAGTACTTC.

The chain joins TRBV4-1 to TRBJ2-3; D may be TRBD2 (6 bases). The ends were cut back, 3 bases at V and 6 bases at J, with 10 bases in the middle. This CDR3 region has 13 residues. Germline V gene lookup returns CDR1 MGHRA and CDR2 YSYEKL. CDR3 amino acids: CASSQGTSDTQYF. Here the CDR3 DNA reads TGCGCCAGCAGCCAGGGGACTTCGGATACGCAGTATTTT.

Details on this clone: This CDR3 is also generated by other DNA sequences in the sample. This chain joins TRBV9 and TRBJ2-7; 8 bases are shared with TRBD2. V lost 1 base to trimming and J lost 3 bases; unmatched junction nucleotides: 3. Germline-derived CDR1 and CDR2 are SGDLS and YYNGEE. CDR3 size: 14 residues. DNA of the CDR3: TGTGCCAGCAGCGTAACTAGCGGCAACTACGAGCAGTACTTC. It encodes CASSVTSGNYEQYF.

The chain couples TRBV30 to TRBJ1-2, with D perhaps TRBD1 (5 bases). From germline, CDR1 is GTSNPN and CDR2 SVGIG (reference sequence). The CDR3 contains 16 residues. Trimming shortened V by 4 bases and J by 6 bases, and 24 bases separated the two germline ends. The CDR3 loop reads CAWNTIDAGNEDGYTF. CDR3 nucleotide sequence: TGTGCCTGGAACACCATCGACGCAGGGAATGAGGATGGCTACACCTTC.

V gene TRBV11-2 combines with J gene TRBJ1-1, with 9 nucleotides matching TRBD1. The CDR3 has 15 residues. V lost 2 bases to trimming and J lost 1 base; unmatched junction nucleotides: 2. CDR1 SGHAT and CDR2 FQNNGV come from the germline V gene. The CDR3 loop reads CASSLTGGRNTEAFF. CDR3 sequence (DNA): TGTGCCAGCAGCTTAACAGGGGGCCGGAACACTGAAGCTTTCTTT.

The chain is built from TRBV19 and TRBJ1-4; D gene uncertain. Germline loops: CDR1 LNHDA, CDR2 SQIVND (reference sequence). V was trimmed by 1 base and J by 0 bases, leaving 3 bases between them. The CDR3 totals 14 residues. The chain's CDR3 is CASSIAATNEKLFF. DNA for the CDR3: TGTGCCAGTAGTATAGCAGCAACTAATGAAAAACTGTTTTTT.